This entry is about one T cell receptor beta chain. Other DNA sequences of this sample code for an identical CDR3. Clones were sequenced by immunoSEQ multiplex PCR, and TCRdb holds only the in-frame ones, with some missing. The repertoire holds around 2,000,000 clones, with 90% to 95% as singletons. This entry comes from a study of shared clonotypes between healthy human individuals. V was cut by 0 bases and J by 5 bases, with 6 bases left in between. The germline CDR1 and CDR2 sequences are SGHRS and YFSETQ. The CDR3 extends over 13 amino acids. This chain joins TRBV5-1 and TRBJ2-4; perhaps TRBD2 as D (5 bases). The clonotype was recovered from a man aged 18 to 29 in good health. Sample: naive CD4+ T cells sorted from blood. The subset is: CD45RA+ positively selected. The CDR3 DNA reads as TGCGCCAGCAGCTTGGCCGGGGAAAACATTCAGTACTTC. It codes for CASSLAGENIQYF.